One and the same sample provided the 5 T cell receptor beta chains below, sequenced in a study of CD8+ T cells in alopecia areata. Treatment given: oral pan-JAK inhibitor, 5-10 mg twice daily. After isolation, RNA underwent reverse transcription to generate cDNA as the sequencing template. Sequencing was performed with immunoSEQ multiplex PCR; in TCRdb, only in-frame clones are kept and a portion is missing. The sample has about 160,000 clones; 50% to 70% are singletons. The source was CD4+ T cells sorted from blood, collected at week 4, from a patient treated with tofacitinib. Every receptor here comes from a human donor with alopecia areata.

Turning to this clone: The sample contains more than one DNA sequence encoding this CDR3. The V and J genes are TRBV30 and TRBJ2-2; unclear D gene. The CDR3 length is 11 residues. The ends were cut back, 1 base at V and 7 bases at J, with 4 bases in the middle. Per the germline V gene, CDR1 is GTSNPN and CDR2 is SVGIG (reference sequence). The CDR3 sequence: CAWSGGGELFF. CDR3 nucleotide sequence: TGTGCCTGGAGTGGGGGCGGGGAGCTGTTTTTT.

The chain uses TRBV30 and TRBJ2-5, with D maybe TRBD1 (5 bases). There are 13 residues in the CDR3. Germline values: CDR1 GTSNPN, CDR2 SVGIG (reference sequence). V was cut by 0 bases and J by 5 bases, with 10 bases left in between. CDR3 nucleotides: TGTGCCTGGAGTGTTGGGGCCGGTGAGACCCAGTACTTC. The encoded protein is CAWSVGAGETQYF.

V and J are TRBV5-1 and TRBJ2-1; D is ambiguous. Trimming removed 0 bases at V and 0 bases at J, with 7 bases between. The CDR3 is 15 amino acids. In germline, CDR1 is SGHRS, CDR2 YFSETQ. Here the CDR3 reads CASSLGSSSYNEQFF. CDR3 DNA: TGCGCCAGCAGCTTGGGGAGTAGCTCCTACAATGAGCAGTTCTTC.

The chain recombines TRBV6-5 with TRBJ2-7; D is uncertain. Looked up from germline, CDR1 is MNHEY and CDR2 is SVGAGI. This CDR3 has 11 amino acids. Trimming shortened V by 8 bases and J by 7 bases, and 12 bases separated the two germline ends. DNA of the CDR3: TGTGCCAGCGGACGCGGTGGGGAGCAGTACTTC. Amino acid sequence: CASGRGGEQYF.

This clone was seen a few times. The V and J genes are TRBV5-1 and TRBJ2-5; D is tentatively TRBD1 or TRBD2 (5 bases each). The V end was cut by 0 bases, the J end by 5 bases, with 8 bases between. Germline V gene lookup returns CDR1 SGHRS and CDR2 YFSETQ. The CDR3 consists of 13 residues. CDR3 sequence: CASSLGGVETQYF. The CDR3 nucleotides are TGCGCCAGCAGCTTGGGAGGGGTGGAGACCCAGTACTTC.